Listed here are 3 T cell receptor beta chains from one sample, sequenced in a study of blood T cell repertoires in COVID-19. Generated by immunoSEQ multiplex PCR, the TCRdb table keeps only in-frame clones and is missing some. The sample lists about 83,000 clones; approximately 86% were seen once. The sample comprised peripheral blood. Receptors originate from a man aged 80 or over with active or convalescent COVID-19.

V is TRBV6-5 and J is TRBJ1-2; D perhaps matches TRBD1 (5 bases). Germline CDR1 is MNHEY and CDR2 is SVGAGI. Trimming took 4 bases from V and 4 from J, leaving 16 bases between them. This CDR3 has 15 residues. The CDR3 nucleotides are TGTGCCAGCAGTTTAAGTGACGGGGGGGGCTATGGCTACACCTTC. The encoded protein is CASSLSDGGGYGYTF.

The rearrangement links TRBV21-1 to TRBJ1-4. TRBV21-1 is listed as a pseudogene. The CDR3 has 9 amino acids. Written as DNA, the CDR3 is TGTGCCAGCCCGGGGAAACTGTTTTTT. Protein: CASPGKLFF.

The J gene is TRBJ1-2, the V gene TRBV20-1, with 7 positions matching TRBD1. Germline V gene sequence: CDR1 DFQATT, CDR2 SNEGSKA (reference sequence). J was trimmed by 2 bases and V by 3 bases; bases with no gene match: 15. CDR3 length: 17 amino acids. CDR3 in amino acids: CSASSDSLGTANYGYTF. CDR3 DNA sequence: TGCAGTGCTAGTTCAGACAGCCTCGGGACAGCCAACTATGGCTACACCTTC.